Listed here are 23 T cell receptor beta chains from one sample, sequenced in a study of cytomegalovirus exposure and HLA in healthy donors. The PCR used 60 Vbeta and 13 Jbeta primers. TCRdb's table, derived via immunoSEQ multiplex PCR, lists solely in-frame clones and lacks some. The sample consists of about 130,000 clones, around 74% of them appearing once. What was sequenced was PBMCs. The source is a male donor in good health and CMV-seronegative.

This chain uses TRBV5-1 with TRBJ1-1; perhaps TRBD1 as D (6 bases). The V gene's germline CDR1 is SGHRS and CDR2 YFSETQ. V lost 2 bases and J 3 bases, leaving 8 bases between the germline ends. The CDR3 consists of 13 residues. In DNA form, the CDR3 reads TGCGCCAGCAGCTTCGGACAGTACACTGAAGCTTTCTTT. Amino acid sequence: CASSFGQYTEAFF.

J is TRBJ1-6 and V is TRBV6-5; the D gene is possibly TRBD1 (5 bases). From germline, CDR1 is MNHEY and CDR2 SVGAGI. The CDR3 has 13 residues. CDR3 sequence (DNA): TGTGCTGGGGCTAGCTCCTATAATTCACCCCTCCACTTT. Encoded protein: CAGASSYNSPLHF.

This rearrangement joins TRBV7-9 to TRBJ2-5; 12 nucleotides agree with TRBD2. V gave up 6 bases and J gave up 1 base; unmatched junction bases: 9. CDR1 SEHNR and CDR2 FQNEAQ come from the germline V gene (reference sequence). The CDR3 contains 17 residues. The CDR3 spells CASSRRTSGTVQETQYF. CDR3 nucleotide sequence: TGTGCCAGCAGTCGGAGGACTAGCGGGACCGTCCAAGAGACCCAGTACTTC.

The J gene is TRBJ1-2, the V gene TRBV5-1, with 8 bases fitting TRBD1. Germline values: CDR1 SGHRS, CDR2 YFSETQ. This CDR3 contains 16 residues. The junction had 8 bases not matched to a gene; V was cut back by 0 bases and J by 4 bases. The CDR3 reads CASSLVPGGSFYGYTF. The CDR3 DNA reads TGCGCCAGCAGCTTGGTACCAGGGGGCTCGTTCTATGGCTACACCTTC.

About this clone itself: Distinct nucleotide sequences in the sample also encode this CDR3. The chain recombines TRBV5-1 with TRBJ2-3; a possible D gene is TRBD1 (7 bases). The CDR3 extends over 16 amino acids. The V end was cut by 0 bases, the J end by 3 bases, with 14 bases between. Germline V gives CDR1 SGHRS, CDR2 YFSETQ. The chain's CDR3 is CASSLVAGGRTDTQYF. The CDR3 DNA is TGCGCCAGCAGCTTGGTCGCAGGGGGGCGGACAGATACGCAGTATTTT. Drawing the rest from reference TRBV5-1 and TRBJ2-3, the complete variable domain is KAGVTQTPRYLIKTRGQQVTLSCSPISGHRSVSWYQQTPGQGLQFLFEYFSETQRNKGNFPGRFSGRQFSNSRSEMNVSTLELGDSALYLCASSLVAGGRTDTQYFGPGTRLTVL.

This clone was counted a single time. The chain joins TRBV5-1 to TRBJ1-1, with D possibly TRBD1 on 6 matching bases. The V and J ends lost 0 bases and 6 bases respectively, with 15 bases between them. The CDR3 consists of 15 residues. Germline-derived CDR1 and CDR2 are SGHRS and YFSETQ. CDR3 nucleotide sequence: TGCGCCAGCAGCTTGGAGGCAGGGGTATGGGCTGAAGCTTTCTTT. Translated: CASSLEAGVWAEAFF.

The V and J genes are TRBV9 and TRBJ2-1; 13 nucleotides match TRBD2. The CDR3 is made up of 18 amino acids. Germline CDR1 and CDR2: SGDLS and YYNGEE. V shed 1 base, J shed 1 base, and the junction held 5 bases outside the gene matches. The CDR3 region is CASSVTSGGAGSYNEQFF. CDR3 coding DNA: TGTGCCAGCAGCGTAACTAGCGGGGGGGCCGGTTCCTACAATGAGCAGTTCTTC.

This chain links TRBV28 with TRBJ2-7; 11 positions agree with TRBD1. V shed 2 bases and J 3 bases; nucleotides not matched to a gene: 3. Germline CDR1 MDHEN, CDR2 SYDVKM. This CDR3 has 15 amino acids. This CDR3 reads CASSLVGTGGYEQYF. The CDR3 DNA follows: TGTGCCAGCAGTTTAGTCGGGACAGGGGGCTACGAGCAGTACTTC.

The V call is TRBV7-8, the J call TRBJ1-3; TRBD1 might be the D (5 bases). The germline V gene has CDR1 SGHVS and CDR2 FQNEAQ. This CDR3 spans 18 amino acids. Trimming took 5 bases from V and 2 from J, leaving 22 bases between them. This CDR3 is CASSPRTGGRATGNTIYF. The CDR3 coding sequence is TGTGCCAGCAGCCCACGAACGGGGGGGAGGGCGACTGGAAACACCATATATTTT.

This clone was detected a few times. V is TRBV29-1 and J is TRBJ1-2; TRBD1 matches 10 bases. This CDR3 comprises 16 residues. The V and J ends lost 5 bases and 2 bases, in that order; junction bases with no gene match: 11. Germline CDR1 is SQVTM and CDR2 is ANQGSEA. The CDR3: CSVFLPRDRGNYGYTF. In DNA form, the CDR3 reads TGCAGCGTTTTCCTCCCCCGGGACAGGGGCAACTATGGCTACACCTTC.

This chain joins TRBV2 and TRBJ1-2; 10 positions agree with TRBD1. The germline gives CDR1 SNHLY, CDR2 FYNNEI. The CDR3 is made up of 14 amino acids. The V and J ends lost 6 bases and 4 bases, in that order; junction bases with no gene match: 5. The CDR3, as DNA: TGTGCCAGCAGACCGGGACAGGGGAGCTATGGCTACACCTTC. Translated: CASRPGQGSYGYTF. The whole variable domain, remainder taken from reference TRBV2 and TRBJ1-2, is EPEVTQTPSHQVTQMGQEVILRCVPISNHLYFYWYRQILGQKVEFLVSFYNNEISEKSEIFDDQFSVERPDGSNFTLKIRSTKLEDSAMYFCASRPGQGSYGYTFGSGTRLTVV.

CDR3 bases: TGTGCCAGCAGTCCCCCTTTGCCAGGGGGAAAGTACGAGCAGTACTTC. It translates to CASSPPLPGGKYEQYF. This chain joins TRBV28 and TRBJ2-7; 7 nucleotides line up with TRBD1. J gave up 4 bases and V 5 bases, and 14 bases lay outside the gene matches. This CDR3 has 16 residues. Per the germline V gene, CDR1 is MDHEN and CDR2 is SYDVKM.

The chain employs TRBV7-9 and TRBJ2-7; 12 nucleotides line up with TRBD1. J gave up 6 bases and V 4 bases, and 10 bases lay outside the gene matches. Germline V gene lookup returns CDR1 SEHNR and CDR2 FQNEAQ (reference sequence). This CDR3 spans 16 amino acids. The CDR3 coding sequence is TGTGCCAGCAGCTCAATCCTGGGACAGGGGGCGTTCGAGCAGTACTTC. Its protein product is CASSSILGQGAFEQYF.

The CDR3 DNA reads TGTGCCAGCAGCTTGAAGGCAGGTACCTACGAGCAGTACTTC. Protein sequence: CASSLKAGTYEQYF. J is TRBJ2-7 and V is TRBV5-4; D ambiguous. CDR3 size: 14 residues. The V and J ends lost 1 base and 2 bases respectively, with 10 bases between them. Germline V gene sequence: CDR1 SGHNT, CDR2 YYREEE (reference sequence).

The V gene is TRBV27, the J gene TRBJ2-1; 11 bases agree with TRBD2. J lost 8 bases, V lost 7 bases, and 4 bases had no gene match. Germline loops: CDR1 MNHEY, CDR2 SMNVEV (reference sequence). The CDR3 has 13 residues. The CDR3 DNA reads TGTGCCAGCAACCTAGCGGGAGGTCATGAGCAGTTCTTC. Its protein product is CASNLAGGHEQFF.

This clone occurred a few times. The rearrangement links TRBV13 to TRBJ1-3, with D possibly being TRBD1 (5 bases). Trimming took off 2 bases at V and 0 bases at J, with 11 bases between the two ends. Germline-derived CDR1 and CDR2 are PRHDT and FYEKMQ (reference sequence). The CDR3 extends over 16 amino acids. CDR3 residues: CASSLNRFDSGNTIYF. Written as DNA, the CDR3 is TGTGCCAGCAGCTTAAACAGGTTTGACTCTGGAAACACCATATATTTT.

J is TRBJ2-7 and V is TRBV5-4; 8 bases are a match to TRBD1. V trimming: 3 bases; J trimming: 3 bases; junction bases outside the gene matches: 2. This CDR3 has 13 amino acids. Germline-derived CDR1 and CDR2 are SGHNT and YYREEE (reference sequence). For the CDR3, the DNA is TGTGCCAGCAGCTCCAGGGGGCGCTACGAGCAGTACTTC. Its protein is CASSSRGRYEQYF.

The chain couples TRBV10-3 to TRBJ1-4, with D maybe TRBD1 (6 bases). The CDR3 extends over 15 amino acids. Germline V CDR1 and CDR2: ENHRY, SYGVKD. Trimming cost V 0 bases and J 3 bases, with 8 bases left between them. The CDR3 DNA reads as TGTGCCATCAGTGAGTCAGACAGGTCTAATGAAAAACTGTTTTTT. Its translation is CAISESDRSNEKLFF.

This chain joins TRBV7-6 and TRBJ2-2, with 10 positions matching TRBD2. V lost 5 bases and J lost 5; bases outside the gene matches: 8. The CDR3 consists of 16 residues. CDR1 SGHVS and CDR2 FNYEAQ come from the germline V gene. The CDR3 DNA follows: TGTGCCAGCAGCCCCGGGGGTAGCGGGGGGACCGGGGAGCTGTTTTTT. As protein: CASSPGGSGGTGELFF.

This sequence joins TRBV10-3 and TRBJ2-1; 8 nucleotides align to TRBD2. Germline loops: CDR1 ENHRY, CDR2 SYGVKD. The CDR3 runs 13 residues. J gave up 9 bases and V 11 bases, and 12 bases lay outside the gene matches. The CDR3 region is CASKRPRGGEQFF. The CDR3 coding sequence is TGTGCCTCCAAGCGGCCTCGGGGGGGTGAGCAGTTCTTC.

V gene TRBV5-8 combines with J gene TRBJ2-3; 8 bases fit TRBD2. Germline trimming cut 3 bases from V and 4 bases from J; bases unmatched to any gene: 7. Germline assignment: CDR1 SGHTS and CDR2 YDEGEE. The CDR3 has 15 amino acids. The CDR3 DNA reads as TGTGCCAGCAGCTCGGGACTAGTGGGCCCAGATACGCAGTATTTT. This translates into CASSSGLVGPDTQYF. Complete variable domain (other parts from reference TRBV5-8 and TRBJ2-3): EAGVTQSPTHLIKTRGQQATLRCSPISGHTSVYWYQQALGLGLQFLLWYDEGEERNRGNFPPRFSGRQFPNYSSELNVNALELEDSALYLCASSSGLVGPDTQYFGPGTRLTVL.

The CDR3 region has the DNA TGTGCCTGGAGTGACAGGGGTCAGGAAGAGCAGTACTTC. As protein: CAWSDRGQEEQYF. This chain connects TRBV30 to TRBJ2-7, with 7 bases identical to TRBD1. CDR1 and CDR2 from the germline V gene are GTSNPN and SVGIG (reference sequence). J was trimmed by 7 bases and V by 1 base; bases with no gene match: 7. The CDR3 consists of 13 residues.

The CDR3 is CATNGGKDEQFF. CDR3 nucleotides: TGTGCCACCAACGGGGGTAAGGATGAGCAGTTCTTC. The chain combines TRBV10-3 with TRBJ2-1; TRBD2 is a possible D gene (6 bases). V lost 10 bases, J lost 8 bases, and 15 bases lay in between. The CDR3 extends over 12 amino acids. Germline lookup yields CDR1 ENHRY and CDR2 SYGVKD.